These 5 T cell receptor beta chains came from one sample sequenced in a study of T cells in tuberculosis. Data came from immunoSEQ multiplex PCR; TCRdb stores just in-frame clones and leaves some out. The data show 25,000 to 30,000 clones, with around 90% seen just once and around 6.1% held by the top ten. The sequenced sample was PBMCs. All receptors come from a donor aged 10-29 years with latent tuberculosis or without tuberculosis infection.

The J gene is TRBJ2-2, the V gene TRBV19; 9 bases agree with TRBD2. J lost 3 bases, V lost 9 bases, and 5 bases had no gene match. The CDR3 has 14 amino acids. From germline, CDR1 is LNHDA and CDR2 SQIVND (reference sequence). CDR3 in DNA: TGTGCCAGCCAGCGGGGGGCGTACACCGGGGAGCTGTTTTTT. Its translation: CASQRGAYTGELFF. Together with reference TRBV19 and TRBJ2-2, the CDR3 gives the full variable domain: DGGITQSPKYLFRKEGQNVTLSCEQNLNHDAMYWYRQDPGQGLRLIYYSQIVNDFQKGDIAEGYSVSREKKESFPLTVTSAQKNPTAFYLCASQRGAYTGELFFGEGSRLTVL.

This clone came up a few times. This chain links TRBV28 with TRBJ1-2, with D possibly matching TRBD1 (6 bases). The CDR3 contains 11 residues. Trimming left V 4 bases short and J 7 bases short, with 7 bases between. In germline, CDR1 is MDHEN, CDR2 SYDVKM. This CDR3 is CASSSTGGYTF. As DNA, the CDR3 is TGTGCCAGCAGTTCGACAGGTGGCTACACCTTC.

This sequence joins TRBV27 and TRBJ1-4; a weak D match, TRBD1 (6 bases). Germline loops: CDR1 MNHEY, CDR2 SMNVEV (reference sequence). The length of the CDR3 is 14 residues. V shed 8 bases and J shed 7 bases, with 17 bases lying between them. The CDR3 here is CASAEQGTGEKLFF. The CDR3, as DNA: TGTGCCAGCGCTGAACAGGGCACGGGTGAAAAACTGTTTTTT.

CDR3 nucleotides: TGTGCCAGCACAAGAGGGCGGGACAGCCTCACAGATACGCAGTATTTT. Encoded protein: CASTRGRDSLTDTQYF. V is TRBV28 and J is TRBJ2-3; TRBD1 is a possible D gene (7 bases). The CDR3 runs 16 residues. From germline, CDR1 is MDHEN and CDR2 SYDVKM. With 7 bases removed from V and 2 bases from J, the gap between germline ends came to 19 bases.

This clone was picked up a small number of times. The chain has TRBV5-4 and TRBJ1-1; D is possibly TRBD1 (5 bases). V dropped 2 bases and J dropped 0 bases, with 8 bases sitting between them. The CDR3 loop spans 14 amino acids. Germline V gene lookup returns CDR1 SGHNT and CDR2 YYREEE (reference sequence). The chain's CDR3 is CASSFSGMNTEAFF. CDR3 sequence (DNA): TGTGCCAGCAGCTTTTCAGGGATGAACACTGAAGCTTTCTTT.